Here is one TCR beta chain with its context. Antigen: not known. With each sample, at least 5 micrograms of total RNA were extracted. This sample was taken from a study of blood T cells in healthy people across ages. Findings and caveats of the study: Roughly linearly, TCR beta diversity per million T cells fell as age increased. A greater number of naive CD4+ cells and higher diversity distinguished long-lived donors from aged donors.

Between the trimmed V and J ends, which lost 4 bases and 4 bases, there was a span of 14 bases. The CDR3 sequence is 14 residues long. Germline V gene lookup returns CDR1 SGHRS and CDR2 YFSETQ. It was with a sample-barcoded 5' primer and a J-beta primer mix that a second PCR of about 6 to 12 cycles was run. MiXCR was run by TCRdb on the 5' RACE reads, yielding one entry per CDR3 protein. The sample records some 1,800,000 distinct CDR3 sequences, 39% being singletons. Sequencing was carried out using blood. V gene TRBV5-1 combines with J gene TRBJ1-2; D gene unclear. The TCR sequence derives from a human donor in good health. CDR3 region: CASSEGGWGYGYTF. The DNA of the CDR3 is TGCGCCAGCAGCGAGGGAGGGTGGGGCTATGGCTACACCTTC.